This T cell receptor (beta chain) was captured by sequencing in a study of siplizumab effects on memory and regulatory T cells. Notes on the study in general: Memory cells seemed less diverse than naive T cells, which seemed major alloresponse contributors. On average, about 70% of mappable alloreactive CD4+ clones were Treg-derived under siplizumab, against about 29% in controls.

Sequencing was performed with immunoSEQ multiplex PCR; in TCRdb, only in-frame clones are kept and a portion is missing. Here the sample spans about 60,000 clones, over 65% being singletons. This clone was recorded a few times. What it binds is not known. V shed 4 bases and J 4 bases; nucleotides not matched to a gene: 4. The CDR3 totals 14 residues. Germline CDR1 SGHRS, CDR2 YFSETQ. This TCR derives from a human donor in good health. Sequenced: memory CD4+ T cells sorted from blood. The chain couples TRBV5-1 to TRBJ2-1; 8 bases align to TRBD2. The CDR3 bases are TGCGCCAGCAGCCCAAGCGGGGGTTACAATGAGCAGTTCTTC. Amino acids: CASSPSGGYNEQFF.